This note documents a single T cell receptor beta chain sequence. Its antigen remains unidentified. The data were produced by immunoSEQ multiplex PCR, yet TCRdb's version contains in-frame clones alone and is incomplete. This table has around 2.3 million clones, about 94% appearing once. These data come from a study of shared clonotypes between healthy human individuals. In the study overall: CD4 naive and memory got three plates each, CD8 naive two, CD8 memory one.

Germline lookup yields CDR1 LNHDA and CDR2 SQIVND (reference sequence). This CDR3 has 15 amino acids. Trimming removed 9 bases from V and 3 bases from J; junction bases left unmatched: 11. Study-wide results and caveats: Against clonotypes common to all four donors, non-shared ones had lower generation probabilities. Among donors, sharing of clonotypes was expected to be affected by sequencing depth.

This receptor was taken from a man between 18 and 29 years old in good health. The sequenced sample consisted of naive CD4+ T cells sorted from blood. As to subset: CD45RA+ positively selected. The chain uses TRBV19 and TRBJ1-5; 7 nucleotides line up with TRBD1. CDR3 in DNA: TGTGCCAGCACTAAACGGGGACAGTACAATCAGCCCCAGCATTTT. Its translation: CASTKRGQYNQPQHF.